This TCR beta chain derives from a study of control samples from healthy donors and cancer patients. Data came from immunoSEQ multiplex PCR; TCRdb stores just in-frame clones and leaves some out. The repertoire holds about 77,000 clones, 85% to 95% seen once, with 5.8% in the top ten. The V end lost 7 bases, the J end lost 12 bases, and 16 bases lay between the germline ends. The CDR3 runs 13 residues. This receptor was identified in a woman in her sixties in good health. V and J are TRBV12-3 or TRBV12-4 and TRBJ1-6; weak D call: TRBD1 (6 bases). Sequencing was done on a sample of blood. The CDR3 DNA sequence: TGTGCCAGCAACTTGAGGGGGGAGGGACCCCTCCACTTT. Translating gives CASNLRGEGPLHF.